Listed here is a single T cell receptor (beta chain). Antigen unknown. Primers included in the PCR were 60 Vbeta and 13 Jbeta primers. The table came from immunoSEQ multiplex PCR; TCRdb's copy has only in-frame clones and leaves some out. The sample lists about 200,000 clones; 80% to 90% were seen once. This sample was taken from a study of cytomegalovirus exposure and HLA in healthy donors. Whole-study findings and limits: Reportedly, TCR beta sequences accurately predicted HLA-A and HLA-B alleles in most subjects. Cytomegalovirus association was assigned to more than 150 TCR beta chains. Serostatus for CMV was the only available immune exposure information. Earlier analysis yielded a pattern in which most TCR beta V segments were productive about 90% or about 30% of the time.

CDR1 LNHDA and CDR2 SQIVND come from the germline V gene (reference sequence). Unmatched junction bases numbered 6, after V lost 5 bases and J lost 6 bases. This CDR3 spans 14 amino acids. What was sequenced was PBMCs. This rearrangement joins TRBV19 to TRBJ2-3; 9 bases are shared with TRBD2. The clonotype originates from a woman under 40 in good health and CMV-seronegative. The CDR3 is CASSLMTSGDTQYF. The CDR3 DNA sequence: TGTGCCAGTAGTCTGATGACTAGCGGCGATACGCAGTATTTT.